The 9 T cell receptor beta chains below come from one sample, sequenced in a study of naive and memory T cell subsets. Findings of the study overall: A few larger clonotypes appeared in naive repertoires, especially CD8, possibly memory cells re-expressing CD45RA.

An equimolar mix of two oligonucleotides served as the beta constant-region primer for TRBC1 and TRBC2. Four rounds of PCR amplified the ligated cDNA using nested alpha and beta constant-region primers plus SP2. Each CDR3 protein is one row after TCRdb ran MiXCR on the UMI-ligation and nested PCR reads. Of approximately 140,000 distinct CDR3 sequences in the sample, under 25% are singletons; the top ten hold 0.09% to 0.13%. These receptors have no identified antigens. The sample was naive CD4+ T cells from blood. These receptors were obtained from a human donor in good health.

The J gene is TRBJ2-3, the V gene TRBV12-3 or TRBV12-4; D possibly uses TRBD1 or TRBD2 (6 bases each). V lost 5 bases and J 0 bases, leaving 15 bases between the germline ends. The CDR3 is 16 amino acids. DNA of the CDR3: TGTGCCAGCAGTCCTCAGGGGACTCTTAGCACAGATACGCAGTATTTT. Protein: CASSPQGTLSTDTQYF.

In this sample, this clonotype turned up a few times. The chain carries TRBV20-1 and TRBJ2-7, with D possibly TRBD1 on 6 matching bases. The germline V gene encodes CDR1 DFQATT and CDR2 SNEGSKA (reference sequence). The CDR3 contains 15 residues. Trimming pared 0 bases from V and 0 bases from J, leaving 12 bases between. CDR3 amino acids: CSARDLRGFSYEQYF. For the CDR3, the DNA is TGCAGTGCTAGAGATCTAAGGGGGTTCTCCTACGAGCAGTACTTC.

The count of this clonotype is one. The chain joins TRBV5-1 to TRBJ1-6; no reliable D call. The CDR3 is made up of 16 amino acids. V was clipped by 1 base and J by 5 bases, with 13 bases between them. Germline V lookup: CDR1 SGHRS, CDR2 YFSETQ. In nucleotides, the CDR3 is TGCGCCAGCAGCTTGACGACGATTGGGGATAATTCACCCCTCCACTTT. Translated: CASSLTTIGDNSPLHF.

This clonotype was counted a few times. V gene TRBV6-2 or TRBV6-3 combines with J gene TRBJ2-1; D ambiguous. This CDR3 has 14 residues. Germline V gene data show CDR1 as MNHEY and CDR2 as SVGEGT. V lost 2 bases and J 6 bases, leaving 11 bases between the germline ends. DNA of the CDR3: TGTGCCAGCAGTTACGCGAAACCGGGCAATGAGCAGTTCTTC. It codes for CASSYAKPGNEQFF.

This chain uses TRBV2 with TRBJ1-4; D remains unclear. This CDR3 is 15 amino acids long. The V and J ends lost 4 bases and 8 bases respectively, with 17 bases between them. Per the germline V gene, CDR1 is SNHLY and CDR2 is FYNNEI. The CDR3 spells CASSVEGVPGEKLFF. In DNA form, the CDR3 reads TGTGCCAGCAGTGTAGAAGGAGTGCCCGGCGAAAAACTGTTTTTT.

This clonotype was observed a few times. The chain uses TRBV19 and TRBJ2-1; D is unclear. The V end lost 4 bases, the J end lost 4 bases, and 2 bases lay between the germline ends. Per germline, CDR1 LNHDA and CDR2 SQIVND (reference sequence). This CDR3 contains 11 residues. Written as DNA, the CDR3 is TGTGCCAGTAGTACTTACAATGAGCAGTTCTTC. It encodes CASSTYNEQFF. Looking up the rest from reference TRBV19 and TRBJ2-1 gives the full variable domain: DGGITQSPKYLFRKEGQNVTLSCEQNLNHDAMYWYRQDPGQGLRLIYYSQIVNDFQKGDIAEGYSVSREKKESFPLTVTSAQKNPTAFYLCASSTYNEQFFGPGTRLTVL.

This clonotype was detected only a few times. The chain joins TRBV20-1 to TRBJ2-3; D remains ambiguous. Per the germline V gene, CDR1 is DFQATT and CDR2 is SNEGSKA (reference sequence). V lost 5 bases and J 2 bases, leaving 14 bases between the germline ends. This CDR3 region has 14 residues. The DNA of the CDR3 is TGCAGTGCTTTAACAGCATTACTCACAGATACGCAGTATTTT. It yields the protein CSALTALLTDTQYF.

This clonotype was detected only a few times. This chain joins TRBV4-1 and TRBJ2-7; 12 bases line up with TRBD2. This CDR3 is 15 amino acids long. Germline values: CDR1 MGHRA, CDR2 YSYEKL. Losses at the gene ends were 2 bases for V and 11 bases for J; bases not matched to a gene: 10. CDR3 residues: CASSQRLAGGLGKYF. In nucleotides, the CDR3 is TGCGCCAGCAGCCAACGGCTAGCGGGAGGGCTCGGGAAGTACTTC.

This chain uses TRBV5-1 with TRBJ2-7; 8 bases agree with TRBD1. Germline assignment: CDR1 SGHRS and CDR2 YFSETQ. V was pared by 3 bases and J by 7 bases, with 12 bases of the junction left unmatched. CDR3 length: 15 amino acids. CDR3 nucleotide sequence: TGCGCCAGCAGCTCTGGAGGGACAGGATTTTATGAGCAGTACTTC. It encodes CASSSGGTGFYEQYF.